The present TCR beta chain was sequenced within a study of blood T cell repertoires in COVID-19. The overall study: The United States, Italy and Spain were the sources of the acute and convalescent COVID-19 samples.

Sequencing was performed with immunoSEQ multiplex PCR; in TCRdb, only in-frame clones are kept and a portion is missing. The sample records 110,000 or so clones, approximately 80% being singletons. Sequenced input: peripheral blood. The sequence came from a woman aged 45-60 years with acute or convalescent COVID-19.

The CDR3 spells CATSDPDRGLGGELFF. The CDR3 coding sequence is TGTGCCACCAGTGATCCTGACAGGGGGCTCGGCGGGGAGCTGTTTTTT. This sequence joins TRBV24-1 and TRBJ2-2; 10 nucleotides line up with TRBD1. V dropped 3 bases and J dropped 7; count of bases not matched to a gene: 7. CDR3 size: 16 residues. Germline CDR1 reads KGHDR; CDR2 reads SFDVKD.